These 15 T cell receptor beta chains were all obtained from the same sample, sequenced in a study of blood T cell repertoires in COVID-19. TCRdb keeps only in-frame clones here, not all; method: immunoSEQ multiplex PCR. Among roughly 84,000 clones listed, around 75% were seen once. Input material: peripheral blood. These TCRs come from a woman aged 45-60 years with acute or convalescent COVID-19.

The chain carries TRBV6-5 and TRBJ2-7; TRBD1 matches 10 bases. Germline V CDR1 and CDR2: MNHEY, SVGAGI. J gave up 3 bases and V 6 bases, and 5 bases lay outside the gene matches. The CDR3 has 14 residues. CDR3 loop: CASSSTGGSYEQYF. The CDR3 region has the DNA TGTGCCAGCAGCTCGACAGGGGGCAGCTACGAGCAGTACTTC.

This clone was recorded a few times. As DNA, the CDR3 is TGTGCCAGCAGTTTAACGGGGGACATTCAGTACTTC. Encoded protein: CASSLTGDIQYF. The J gene is TRBJ2-4, the V gene TRBV12-3 or TRBV12-4, with D tentatively TRBD2 (6 bases). V dropped 2 bases and J dropped 8 bases, with 7 bases sitting between them. The CDR3 is made up of 12 amino acids.

A single count supports this clone. The V call is TRBV6-5, the J call TRBJ2-1; 9 positions match TRBD2. This CDR3 has 15 residues. Trimming at V came to 6 bases and at J to 7 bases, leaving 10 bases not matched to a gene. Per the germline V gene, CDR1 is MNHEY and CDR2 is SVGAGI. The DNA of the CDR3 is TGTGCCAGCAGGACCAGCGGGGGGATGGCAAATGAGCAGTTCTTC. Its protein is CASRTSGGMANEQFF.

This clone was observed once. The chain couples TRBV6-5 to TRBJ2-7; 7 bases map to TRBD2. This CDR3 is built from 15 residues. CDR1 is MNHEY and CDR2 is SVGAGI in the germline V gene. V was pared by 2 bases and J by 2 bases, with 6 bases of the junction left unmatched. Here the CDR3 reads CASSYGGVGTYEQYF. CDR3 in DNA: TGTGCCAGCAGTTACGGGGGGGTAGGTACCTACGAGCAGTACTTC.

The chain employs TRBV29-1 and TRBJ1-5; a possible D gene is TRBD1 (5 bases). The germline V gene has CDR1 SQVTM and CDR2 ANQGSEA. Trimming pared 2 bases from V and 5 bases from J, leaving 10 bases between. The CDR3 is made up of 13 amino acids. The chain's CDR3 is CSVEQGSDQPQHF. The CDR3 coding sequence is TGCAGCGTTGAACAGGGTTCGGATCAGCCCCAGCATTTT.

The chain combines TRBV6-5 with TRBJ1-1; no clear D. Per the germline V gene, CDR1 is MNHEY and CDR2 is SVGAGI. Trimming cost V 6 bases and J 5 bases, with 16 bases left between them. CDR3 length: 14 residues. The CDR3 DNA follows: TGTGCCAGCAGCGTCTCAACAGCTCAGACTGAAGCTTTCTTT. It codes for CASSVSTAQTEAFF.

The rearrangement uses TRBV2 and TRBJ1-5, with D perhaps matching TRBD1 (6 bases). Trimming pared 6 bases from V and 0 bases from J, leaving 12 bases between. The germline V gene has CDR1 SNHLY and CDR2 FYNNEI. This CDR3 has 15 amino acids. CDR3 region: CASSTGFYSNQPQHF. The DNA for the CDR3 is TGTGCCAGCAGCACAGGGTTCTATAGCAATCAGCCCCAGCATTTT. The full variable domain, rest sourced from reference TRBV2 and TRBJ1-5, is EPEVTQTPSHQVTQMGQEVILRCVPISNHLYFYWYRQILGQKVEFLVSFYNNEISEKSEIFDDQFSVERPDGSNFTLKIRSTKLEDSAMYFCASSTGFYSNQPQHFGDGTRLSIL.

The V and J genes are TRBV6-5 and TRBJ1-3, with a tentative D call TRBD1 (5 bases). Germline loops: CDR1 MNHEY, CDR2 SVGAGI. Trimming stripped 7 bases from V and 4 bases from J, with 14 bases between. There are 14 residues in the CDR3. As DNA, the CDR3 is TGTGCCAGCAAACCAGGGTACCAAGGAAACACCATATATTTT. It specifies CASKPGYQGNTIYF.

In its sample, this clone was seen a few times. The J gene is TRBJ2-3, the V gene TRBV9, with TRBD2 matching 12 bases. The CDR3 runs 17 residues. Losses at the gene ends were 3 bases for V and 3 bases for J; bases not matched to a gene: 8. Germline CDR1 is SGDLS and CDR2 is YYNGEE. The chain's CDR3 is CASSELLAGGPTDTQYF. CDR3 bases: TGTGCCAGCAGCGAGCTCCTAGCGGGGGGGCCAACAGATACGCAGTATTTT.

The chain employs TRBV3-1 (or the pseudogene TRBV3-2) and TRBJ1-6; 12 bases align to TRBD1. The CDR3 loop spans 17 amino acids. Germline V gene lookup returns CDR1 LGHDT and CDR2 YNNKEL (reference sequence). The junction had 10 bases not matched to a gene; V was cut back by 3 bases and J by 10 bases. The CDR3 DNA follows: TGTGCCAGCAGCCAGGGGACAGGGGGCAATCTTGGATCACCCCTCCACTTT. It yields the protein CASSQGTGGNLGSPLHF.

This chain links TRBV19 with TRBJ1-5; 9 positions agree with TRBD1. This CDR3 contains 17 residues. Germline-derived CDR1 and CDR2 are LNHDA and SQIVND (reference sequence). V dropped 6 bases and J dropped 0; count of bases not matched to a gene: 9. CDR3 sequence: CASRADRGYSSNQPQHF. The CDR3 coding sequence is TGTGCCAGTAGAGCCGACAGGGGGTACTCTAGCAATCAGCCCCAGCATTTT.

V usage is TRBV12-3 or TRBV12-4 and J usage is TRBJ2-1; D is uncertain. The CDR3 is 13 amino acids. Trimming shortened V by 6 bases and J by 2 bases, and 8 bases separated the two germline ends. Here the CDR3 reads CASRLYPYNEQFF. For the CDR3, the DNA is TGTGCCAGCAGACTTTACCCCTACAATGAGCAGTTCTTC.

The chain couples TRBV3-1 (or the pseudogene TRBV3-2) to TRBJ1-6; 10 bases align to TRBD1. After removal of 4 bases from V and 6 bases from J, the junction contained 6 bases not matched to a gene. The CDR3 loop spans 16 amino acids. From germline, CDR1 is LGHDT and CDR2 YNNKEL (reference sequence). CDR3 nucleotides: TGTGCCAGCAGCCCGCCGGACAGGGGGTCTAATTCACCCCTCCACTTT. Amino acid sequence: CASSPPDRGSNSPLHF.

The chain couples TRBV18 to TRBJ2-1, with 8 bases lining up with TRBD1. CDR1 is KGHSH, CDR2 LQKENI, per germline. CDR3 length equals 14 residues. The junction had 7 bases not matched to a gene; V was cut back by 6 bases and J by 6 bases. The CDR3 sequence: CASSLDRVVNEQFF. CDR3 DNA sequence: TGTGCCAGCTCCCTGGACAGGGTGGTCAATGAGCAGTTCTTC.

This sequence joins TRBV19 and TRBJ1-4; 7 nucleotides line up with TRBD1. Per the germline V gene, CDR1 is LNHDA and CDR2 is SQIVND (reference sequence). CDR3 size: 14 residues. Trimming at V came to 7 bases and at J to 4 bases, leaving 6 bases not matched to a gene. CDR3 residues: CASKRQGGNEKLFF. CDR3 bases: TGTGCCAGTAAACGACAGGGTGGTAATGAAAAACTGTTTTTT.